This T cell receptor (beta chain) derives from a study of cytomegalovirus exposure and HLA in healthy donors. Study findings and constraints: Investigators reported 150 to 200 TCR beta chains as tied to cytomegalovirus.

With 60 Vbeta and 13 Jbeta primers, the PCR was carried out. Data came from immunoSEQ multiplex PCR; TCRdb stores just in-frame clones and leaves some out. The table includes 100,000 to 150,000 clones, approximately 85% detected once. This clone appeared once. Its antigen remains unidentified. Sequenced material: PBMCs. The TCR sequence derives from a boy younger than 18 in good health and CMV-seronegative.

For the CDR3, the DNA is TGTGCCAGCAGCTCTACAGGGGTCACCGGGGAGCTGTTTTTT. Translation: CASSSTGVTGELFF. The chain combines TRBV13 with TRBJ2-2, with 7 bases aligning to TRBD1. CDR3 length equals 14 residues. Germline trimming cut 4 bases from V and 4 bases from J; bases unmatched to any gene: 3. Germline V lookup: CDR1 PRHDT, CDR2 FYEKMQ (reference sequence).